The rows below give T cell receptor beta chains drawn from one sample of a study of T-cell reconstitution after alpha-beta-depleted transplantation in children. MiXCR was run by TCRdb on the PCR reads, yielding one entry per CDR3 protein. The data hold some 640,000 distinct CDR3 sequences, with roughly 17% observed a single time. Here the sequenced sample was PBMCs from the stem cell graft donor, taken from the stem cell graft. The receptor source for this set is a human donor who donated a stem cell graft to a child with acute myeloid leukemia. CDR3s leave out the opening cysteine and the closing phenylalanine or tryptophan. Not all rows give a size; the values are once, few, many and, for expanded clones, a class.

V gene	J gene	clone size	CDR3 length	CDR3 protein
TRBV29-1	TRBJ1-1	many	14	SVSLRDRVGDTEAF
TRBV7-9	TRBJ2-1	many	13	ASSLGWDRYNEQF
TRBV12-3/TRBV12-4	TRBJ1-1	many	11	ASSHHVNTEAF
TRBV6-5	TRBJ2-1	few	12	ASSYSDRSNEQF
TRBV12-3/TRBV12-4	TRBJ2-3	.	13	ASSLALWGTDTQY
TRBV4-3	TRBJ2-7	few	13	ASSQEGAGSYEQY
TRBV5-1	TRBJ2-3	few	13	ASSLTVLNTDTQY
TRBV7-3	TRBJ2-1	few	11	ASSLNRNNEQF
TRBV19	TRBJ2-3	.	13	ASSSWDGPGDTQY
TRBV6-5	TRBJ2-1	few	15	ASRSTRQGVTNNEQF
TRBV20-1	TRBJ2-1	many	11	SAVAGGLNEQF
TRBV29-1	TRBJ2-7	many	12	SVLADWLNYEQY
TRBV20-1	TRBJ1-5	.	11	SGQVYSNQPQH
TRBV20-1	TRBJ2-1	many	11	SASIPGTLEQF
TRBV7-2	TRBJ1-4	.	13	ASSLDSGKDEKLF
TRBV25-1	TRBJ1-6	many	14	ASSEFGTVVNSPLH
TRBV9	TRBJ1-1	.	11	ASSLRQSTEAF
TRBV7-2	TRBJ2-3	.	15	ASSLGAGGVGTDTQY
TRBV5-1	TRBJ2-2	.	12	ASSSTDLTGELF
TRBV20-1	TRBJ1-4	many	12	SAREGFWGEKLF
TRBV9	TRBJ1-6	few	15	ASSVENRPSYNSPLH
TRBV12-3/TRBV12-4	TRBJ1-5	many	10	ASSFGPRPQH
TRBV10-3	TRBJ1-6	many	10	AISAGGSPLH
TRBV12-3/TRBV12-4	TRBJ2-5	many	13	ASSPLYGTQETQY
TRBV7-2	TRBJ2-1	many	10	ASSLTRNEQF
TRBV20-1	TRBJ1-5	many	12	SARENLGYQPQH
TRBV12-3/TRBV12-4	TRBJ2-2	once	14	ASSSSGGAGTGELF
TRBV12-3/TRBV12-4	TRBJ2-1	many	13	ASTPLQGSYNEQF
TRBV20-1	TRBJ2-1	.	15	SAREYRLLSSYNEQF
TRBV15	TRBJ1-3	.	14	ATSRDRGYSGNTIY
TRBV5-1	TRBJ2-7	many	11	ASSPGKGHEQY
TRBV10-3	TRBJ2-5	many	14	AISGVGTSGEETQY
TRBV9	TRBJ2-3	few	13	ASSGPTGRADTQY
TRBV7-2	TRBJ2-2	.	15	ASSSSAGGIVAGELF
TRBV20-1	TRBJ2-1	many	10	SAKGGLSEQF
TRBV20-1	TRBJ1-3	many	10	SAISSGNTIY
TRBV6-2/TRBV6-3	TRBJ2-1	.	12	ASSASDTTNEQF
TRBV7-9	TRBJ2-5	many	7	ASEETQY
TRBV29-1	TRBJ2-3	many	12	SVGGRALEGTQY
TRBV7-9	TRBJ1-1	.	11	ASSLGGAGGAF
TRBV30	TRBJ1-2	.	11	AWSRVGPYGYT
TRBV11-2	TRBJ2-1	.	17	ASRSSEGILSGSYNEQF
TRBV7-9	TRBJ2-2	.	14	ASSLSYRGDTGELF
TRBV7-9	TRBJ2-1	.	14	ASSHLRQGQSNEQF
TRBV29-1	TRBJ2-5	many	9	AAGFGETQY
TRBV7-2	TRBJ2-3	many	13	ASSLAVDSTDTQY
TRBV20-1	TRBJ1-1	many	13	SARGHPLMNTEAF
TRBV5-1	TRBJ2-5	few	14	ASSTQPGQGGETQY